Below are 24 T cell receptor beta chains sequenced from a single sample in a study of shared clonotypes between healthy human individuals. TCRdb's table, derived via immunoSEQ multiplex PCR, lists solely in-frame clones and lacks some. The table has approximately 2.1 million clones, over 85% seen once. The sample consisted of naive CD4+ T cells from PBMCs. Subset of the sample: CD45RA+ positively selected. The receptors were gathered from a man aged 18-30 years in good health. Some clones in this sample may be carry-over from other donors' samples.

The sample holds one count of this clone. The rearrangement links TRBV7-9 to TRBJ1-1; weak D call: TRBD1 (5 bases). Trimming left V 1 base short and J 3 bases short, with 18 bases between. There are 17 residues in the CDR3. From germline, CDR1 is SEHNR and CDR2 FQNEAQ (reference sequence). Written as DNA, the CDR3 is TGTGCCAGCAGCTTAGGGTTGACGGGGGATCCGGACACTGAAGCTTTCTTT. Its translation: CASSLGLTGDPDTEAFF. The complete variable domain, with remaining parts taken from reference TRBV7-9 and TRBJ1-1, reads DTGVSQNPRHKITKRGQNVTFRCDPISEHNRLYWYRQTLGQGPEFLTYFQNEAQLEKSRLLSDRFSAERPKGSFSTLEIQRTEQGDSAMYLCASSLGLTGDPDTEAFFGQGTRLTVV.

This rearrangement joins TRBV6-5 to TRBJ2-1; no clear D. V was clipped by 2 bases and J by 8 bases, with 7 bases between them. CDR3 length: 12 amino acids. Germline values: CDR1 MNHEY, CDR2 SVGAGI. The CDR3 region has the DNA TGTGCCAGCAGTTACCCCTGGCATGAGCAGTTCTTC. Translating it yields CASSYPWHEQFF.

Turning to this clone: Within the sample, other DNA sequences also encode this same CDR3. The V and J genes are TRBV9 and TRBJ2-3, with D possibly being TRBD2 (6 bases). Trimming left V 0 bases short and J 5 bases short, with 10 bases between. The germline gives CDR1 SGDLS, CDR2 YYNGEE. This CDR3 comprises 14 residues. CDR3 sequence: CASSVAGAEDTQYF. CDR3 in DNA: TGTGCCAGCAGCGTAGCGGGAGCCGAAGATACGCAGTATTTT.

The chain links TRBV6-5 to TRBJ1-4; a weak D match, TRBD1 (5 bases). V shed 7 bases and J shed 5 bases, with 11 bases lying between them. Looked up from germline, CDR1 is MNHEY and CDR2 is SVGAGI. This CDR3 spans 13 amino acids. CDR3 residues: CASKGTRNEKLFF. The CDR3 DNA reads TGTGCCAGCAAAGGGACGAGGAATGAAAAACTGTTTTTT.

CDR3 in amino acids: CASKRTGARQGNTEAFF. The CDR3 DNA is TGTGCCAGCAAAAGGACAGGGGCCCGGCAGGGGAACACTGAAGCTTTCTTT. The chain has TRBV2 and TRBJ1-1, with 9 bases that match TRBD1. The CDR3 consists of 17 residues. CDR1 and CDR2 (germline): SNHLY, FYNNEI. The V and J ends lost 7 bases and 1 base, in that order; junction bases with no gene match: 13.

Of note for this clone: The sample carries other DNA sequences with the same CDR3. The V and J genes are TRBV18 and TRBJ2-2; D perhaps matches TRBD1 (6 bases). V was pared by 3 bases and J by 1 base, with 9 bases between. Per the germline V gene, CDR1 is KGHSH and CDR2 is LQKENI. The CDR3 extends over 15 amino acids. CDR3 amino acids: CASSPGTLNTGELFF. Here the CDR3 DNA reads TGTGCCAGCTCACCCGGGACATTGAACACCGGGGAGCTGTTTTTT.

CDR3 residues: CASSQRPPNTEAFF. The CDR3 nucleotides read TGTGCCAGCAGCCAGAGACCTCCGAACACTGAAGCTTTCTTT. The chain has TRBV27 and TRBJ1-1; no clear D gene. Germline CDR1 MNHEY, CDR2 SMNVEV (reference sequence). The V and J ends lost 6 bases and 1 base respectively, with 12 bases between them. CDR3 length: 14 amino acids.

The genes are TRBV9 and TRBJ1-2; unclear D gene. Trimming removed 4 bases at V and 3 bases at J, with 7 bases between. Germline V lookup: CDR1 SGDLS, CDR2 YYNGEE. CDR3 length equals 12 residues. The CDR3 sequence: CASSPADYGYTF. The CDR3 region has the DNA TGTGCCAGCAGCCCCGCGGACTATGGCTACACCTTC. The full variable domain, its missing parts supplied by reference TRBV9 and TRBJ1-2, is DSGVTQTPKHLITATGQRVTLRCSPRSGDLSVYWYQQSLDQGLQFLIQYYNGEERAKGNILERFSAQQFPDLHSELNLSSLELGDSALYFCASSPADYGYTFGSGTRLTVV.

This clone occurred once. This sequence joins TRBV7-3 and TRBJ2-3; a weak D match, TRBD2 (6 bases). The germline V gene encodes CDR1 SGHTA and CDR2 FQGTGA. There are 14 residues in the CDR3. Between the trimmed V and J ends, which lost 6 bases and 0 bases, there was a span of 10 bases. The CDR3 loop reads CASRAGGSTDTQYF. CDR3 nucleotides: TGTGCCAGCAGGGCCGGGGGTAGCACAGATACGCAGTATTTT.

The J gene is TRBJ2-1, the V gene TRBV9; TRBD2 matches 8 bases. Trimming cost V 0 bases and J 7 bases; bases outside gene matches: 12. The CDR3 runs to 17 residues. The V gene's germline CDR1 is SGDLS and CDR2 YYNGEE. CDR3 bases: TGTGCCAGCAGCGTAGATGCCCCCGTGAGCGGGAGAAATGAGCAGTTCTTC. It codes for CASSVDAPVSGRNEQFF. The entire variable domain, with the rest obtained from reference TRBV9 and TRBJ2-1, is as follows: DSGVTQTPKHLITATGQRVTLRCSPRSGDLSVYWYQQSLDQGLQFLIQYYNGEERAKGNILERFSAQQFPDLHSELNLSSLELGDSALYFCASSVDAPVSGRNEQFFGPGTRLTVL.

CDR3 region: CASSLVGQGAGNTIYF. The CDR3 bases are TGCGCCAGCAGCTTGGTGGGACAGGGCGCTGGAAACACCATATATTTT. The chain combines TRBV5-1 with TRBJ1-3; 9 bases fit TRBD1. The length of the CDR3 is 16 residues. Trimming removed 0 bases from V and 2 bases from J; junction bases left unmatched: 3. Per the germline V gene, CDR1 is SGHRS and CDR2 is YFSETQ.

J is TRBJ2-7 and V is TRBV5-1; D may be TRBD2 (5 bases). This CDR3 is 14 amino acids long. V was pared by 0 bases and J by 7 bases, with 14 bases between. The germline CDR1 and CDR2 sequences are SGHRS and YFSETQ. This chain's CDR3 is CASSLAPPPGEQYF. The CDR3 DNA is TGCGCCAGCAGCTTGGCCCCGCCCCCGGGGGAGCAGTACTTC.

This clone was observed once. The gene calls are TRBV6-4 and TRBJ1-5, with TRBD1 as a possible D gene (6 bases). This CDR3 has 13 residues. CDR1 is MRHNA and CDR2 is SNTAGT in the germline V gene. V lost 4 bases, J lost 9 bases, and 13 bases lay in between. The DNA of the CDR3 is TGTGCCAGCAGTGTGAGGAGGGGGTGGCCCCAGCATTTT. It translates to CASSVRRGWPQHF.

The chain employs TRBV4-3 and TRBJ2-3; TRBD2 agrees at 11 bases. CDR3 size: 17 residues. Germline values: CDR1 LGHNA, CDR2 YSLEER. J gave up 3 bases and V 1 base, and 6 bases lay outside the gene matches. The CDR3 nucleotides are TGCGCCAGCAGCCAAGGCCTAGCGGGAGGAGTTACAGATACGCAGTATTTT. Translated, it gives CASSQGLAGGVTDTQYF.

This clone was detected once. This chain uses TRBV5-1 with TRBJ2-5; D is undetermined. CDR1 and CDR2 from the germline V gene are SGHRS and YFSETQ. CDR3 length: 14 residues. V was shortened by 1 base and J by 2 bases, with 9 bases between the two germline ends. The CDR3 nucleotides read TGCGCCAGCAGCTTGATGGGGATGCAAGAGACCCAGTACTTC. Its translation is CASSLMGMQETQYF.

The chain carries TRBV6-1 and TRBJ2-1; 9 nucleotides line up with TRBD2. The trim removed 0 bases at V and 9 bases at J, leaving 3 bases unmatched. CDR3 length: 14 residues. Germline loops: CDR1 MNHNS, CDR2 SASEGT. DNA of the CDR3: TGTGCCAGCAGTGAAGCGCTAGCGGGAATTGAGCAGTTCTTC. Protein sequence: CASSEALAGIEQFF.

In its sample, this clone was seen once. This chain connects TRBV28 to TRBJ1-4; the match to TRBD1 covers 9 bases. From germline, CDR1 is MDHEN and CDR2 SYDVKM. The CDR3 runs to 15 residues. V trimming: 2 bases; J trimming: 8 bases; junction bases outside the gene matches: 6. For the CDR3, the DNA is TGTGCCAGCAGTTTAGGGGGGACAGGGAGGGAAAAACTGTTTTTT. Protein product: CASSLGGTGREKLFF. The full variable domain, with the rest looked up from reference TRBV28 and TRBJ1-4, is DVKVTQSSRYLVKRTGEKVFLECVQDMDHENMFWYRQDPGLGLRLIYFSYDVKMKEKGDIPEGYSVSREKKERFSLILESASTNQTSMYLCASSLGGTGREKLFFGSGTQLSVL.

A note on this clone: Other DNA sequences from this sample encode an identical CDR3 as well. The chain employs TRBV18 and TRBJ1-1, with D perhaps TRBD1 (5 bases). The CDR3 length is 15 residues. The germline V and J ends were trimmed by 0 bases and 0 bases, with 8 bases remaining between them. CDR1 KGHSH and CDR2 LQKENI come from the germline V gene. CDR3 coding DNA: TGTGCCAGCTCACCACCCAGGGCCCTGAACACTGAAGCTTTCTTT. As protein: CASSPPRALNTEAFF.

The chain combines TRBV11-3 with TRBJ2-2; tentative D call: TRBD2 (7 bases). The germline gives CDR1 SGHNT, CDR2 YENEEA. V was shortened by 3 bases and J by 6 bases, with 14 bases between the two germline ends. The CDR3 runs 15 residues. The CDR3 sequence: CASSFGVGGPGELFF. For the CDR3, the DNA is TGTGCCAGCAGCTTTGGTGTCGGGGGGCCCGGGGAGCTGTTTTTT. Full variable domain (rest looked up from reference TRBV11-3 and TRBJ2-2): EAGVVQSPRYKIIEKKQPVAFWCNPISGHNTLYWYLQNLGQGPELLIRYENEEAVDDSQLPKDRFSAERLKGVDSTLKIQPAELGDSAVYLCASSFGVGGPGELFFGEGSRLTVL.

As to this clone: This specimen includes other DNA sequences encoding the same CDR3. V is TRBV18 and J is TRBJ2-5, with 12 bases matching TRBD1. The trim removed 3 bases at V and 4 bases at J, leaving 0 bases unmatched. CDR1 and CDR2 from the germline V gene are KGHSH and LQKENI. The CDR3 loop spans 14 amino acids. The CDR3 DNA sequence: TGTGCCAGCTCACCGGGACAGGGGGCAGAGACCCAGTACTTC. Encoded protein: CASSPGQGAETQYF.

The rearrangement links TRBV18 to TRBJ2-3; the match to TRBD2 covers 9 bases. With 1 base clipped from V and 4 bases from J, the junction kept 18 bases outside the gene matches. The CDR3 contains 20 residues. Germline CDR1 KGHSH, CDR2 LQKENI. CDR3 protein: CASSPLPAGGMVGRADTQYF. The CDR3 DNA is TGTGCCAGCTCACCACTTCCAGCGGGAGGTATGGTTGGTCGCGCAGATACGCAGTATTTT.

The CDR3 region is CASSSKREGPTDTQYF. DNA for the CDR3: TGTGCCAGCAGCTCCAAGCGGGAGGGCCCCACAGATACGCAGTATTTT. The chain has TRBV5-4 and TRBJ2-3, with 10 nucleotides matching TRBD2. There are 16 residues in the CDR3. Losses at the gene ends were 3 bases for V and 2 bases for J; bases not matched to a gene: 6. Per the germline V gene, CDR1 is SGHNT and CDR2 is YYREEE (reference sequence).

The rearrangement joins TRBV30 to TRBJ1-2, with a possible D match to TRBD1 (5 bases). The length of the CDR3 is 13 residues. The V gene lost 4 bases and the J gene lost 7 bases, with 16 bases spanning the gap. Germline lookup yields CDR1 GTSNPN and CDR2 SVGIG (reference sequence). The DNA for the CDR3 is TGTGCCTGGAACCCAGGCGTCGGGGCTGGCTACACCTTC. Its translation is CAWNPGVGAGYTF.

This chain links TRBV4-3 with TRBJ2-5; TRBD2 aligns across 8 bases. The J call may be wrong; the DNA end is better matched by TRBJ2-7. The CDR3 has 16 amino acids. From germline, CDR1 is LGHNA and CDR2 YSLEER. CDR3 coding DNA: TGCGCCAGCAGCCAAGCCCCAAGCGGGAGACTCTACGAGCAGTACTTC. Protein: CASSQAPSGRLYEQYF.